The T cell receptor beta chain described here comes from a study of T cell responses to AZD1222 COVID-19 vaccine. Turning to the study itself: Combined were second doses at about 4 or about 12 weeks. General observations from the study: Donors in the cohort were predominantly white British and more often female, and clonal diversity was possibly underestimated. The breadth and depth of Spike-specific TCRs increased once two AZD1222 doses had been given. Repertoires were collected only later (after the peak T cell response had occurred).

Measured with immunoSEQ multiplex PCR; TCRdb has only the in-frame clones, and not every one. The sample consists of 110,000 to 150,000 clones, 80% to 90% of them appearing once. With regard to this clone: Its antigen is not identified.

This CDR3 comprises 14 residues. Trimming took 6 bases from V and 6 from J, leaving 14 bases between them. CDR1 and CDR2 (germline): MNHEY, SMNVEV (reference sequence). This receptor was taken from an adult in good health. The chain recombines TRBV27 with TRBJ2-2; D might be TRBD2 (5 bases). The material was peripheral blood, obtained on day 0 of AZD1222 vaccination. The CDR3 sequence is CASSSRVGAGELFF. DNA for the CDR3: TGTGCCAGCAGCTCTAGAGTCGGGGCCGGGGAGCTGTTTTTT.